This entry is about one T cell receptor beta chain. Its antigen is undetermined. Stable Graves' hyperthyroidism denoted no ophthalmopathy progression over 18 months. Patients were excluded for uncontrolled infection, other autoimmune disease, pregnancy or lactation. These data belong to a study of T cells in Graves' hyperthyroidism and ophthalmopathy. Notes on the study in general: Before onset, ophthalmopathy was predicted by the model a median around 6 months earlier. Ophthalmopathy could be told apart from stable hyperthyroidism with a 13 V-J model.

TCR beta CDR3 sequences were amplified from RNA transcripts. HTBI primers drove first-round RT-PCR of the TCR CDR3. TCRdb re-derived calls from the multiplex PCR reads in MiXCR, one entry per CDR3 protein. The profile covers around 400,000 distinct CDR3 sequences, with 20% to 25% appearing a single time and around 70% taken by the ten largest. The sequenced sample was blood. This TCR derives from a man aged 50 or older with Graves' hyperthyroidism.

In DNA, the CDR3 is TGTGCCACACCCGGGACAGGGGGATTCTACGAGCAGTACTTC. It encodes CATPGTGGFYEQYF. The chain links TRBV2 to TRBJ2-7, with TRBD1 matching over 11 bases. Germline CDR1 is SNHLY and CDR2 is FYNNEI. This CDR3 region has 14 residues. V lost 10 bases to trimming and J lost 3 bases; unmatched junction nucleotides: 8.